The 26 T cell receptor beta chains reported below all come from one sample, sequenced in a study of cytomegalovirus exposure and HLA in healthy donors. A multiplex PCR was run with 60 Vbeta primers and 13 Jbeta primers. Produced via immunoSEQ multiplex PCR; TCRdb's table is partial and in-frame only. Among some 180,000 clones, 76% were seen once, and the ten largest hold 1.5% to 2%. Material: PBMCs. The origin of the receptors is a young man in good health and CMV-seronegative.

The rearrangement uses TRBV5-4 and TRBJ1-2, with TRBD1 matching over 8 bases. CDR1 and CDR2 from the germline V gene are SGHNT and YYREEE (reference sequence). The V segment lost 2 bases and the J segment 8 bases; nucleotides outside the gene matches: 8. The CDR3 has 14 residues. The CDR3 nucleotides read TGTGCCAGCAGCTTCCCTATGACAGGGGAAGGCTACACCTTC. As protein: CASSFPMTGEGYTF.

J is TRBJ1-2 and V is TRBV19, with D possibly TRBD1 on 5 matching bases. The CDR3 contains 15 residues. In germline, CDR1 is LNHDA, CDR2 SQIVND (reference sequence). V dropped 4 bases and J dropped 4 bases, with 16 bases sitting between them. For the CDR3, the DNA is TGTGCCAGTAGTACCCTACAGGCGGAGAGCTATGGCTACACCTTC. Translation gives CASSTLQAESYGYTF. The full variable domain, in which reference TRBV19 and TRBJ1-2 provide the parts outside the CDR3, is DGGITQSPKYLFRKEGQNVTLSCEQNLNHDAMYWYRQDPGQGLRLIYYSQIVNDFQKGDIAEGYSVSREKKESFPLTVTSAQKNPTAFYLCASSTLQAESYGYTFGSGTRLTVV.

The chain has TRBV2 and TRBJ1-4, with 7 bases that match TRBD1. V lost 4 bases, J lost 4 bases, and 3 bases stayed unmatched. This CDR3 region has 14 residues. Germline V gene lookup returns CDR1 SNHLY and CDR2 FYNNEI. In DNA, the CDR3 is TGTGCCAGCAGTGGACAGGGAGGTAATGAAAAACTGTTTTTT. Protein sequence: CASSGQGGNEKLFF. The entire variable domain, with the rest obtained from reference TRBV2 and TRBJ1-4, is as follows: EPEVTQTPSHQVTQMGQEVILRCVPISNHLYFYWYRQILGQKVEFLVSFYNNEISEKSEIFDDQFSVERPDGSNFTLKIRSTKLEDSAMYFCASSGQGGNEKLFFGSGTQLSVL.

The chain combines TRBV7-9 with TRBJ2-4; 7 bases line up with TRBD2. V shed 0 bases, J shed 6 bases, and the junction held 5 bases outside the gene matches. This CDR3 contains 15 residues. CDR1 and CDR2 (germline): SEHNR, FQNEAQ (reference sequence). The CDR3, as DNA: TGTGCCAGCAGCTTAGCAAGGGGAGGGGCAAACATTCAGTACTTC. This encodes CASSLARGGANIQYF.

The chain has TRBV7-6 and TRBJ2-7, with TRBD2 matching over 10 bases. The CDR3 covers 17 residues. V lost 0 bases and J lost 3; bases outside the gene matches: 8. CDR1 and CDR2 from the germline V gene are SGHVS and FNYEAQ. The CDR3 sequence: CASSLAVQRGGDYEQYF. Written as DNA, the CDR3 is TGTGCCAGCAGCTTAGCGGTCCAGCGGGGGGGAGACTACGAGCAGTACTTC.

This chain joins TRBV7-9 and TRBJ1-1, with TRBD1 matching over 11 bases. V was pared by 10 bases and J by 3 bases, with 10 bases of the junction left unmatched. CDR1 is SEHNR, CDR2 FQNEAQ, per germline (reference sequence). CDR3 length: 15 residues. The CDR3 region is CATLGQGVTDTEAFF. The CDR3 DNA is TGTGCCACCTTGGGACAGGGGGTCACGGACACTGAAGCTTTCTTT.

The chain employs TRBV7-6 and TRBJ1-3, with D possibly being TRBD1 (5 bases). The germline V gene has CDR1 SGHVS and CDR2 FNYEAQ. V shed 5 bases and J shed 9 bases, with 17 bases lying between them. The CDR3 has 14 residues. CDR3 loop: CASSPRGLGGTIYF. CDR3 coding DNA: TGTGCCAGCAGCCCCCGGGGGTTGGGGGGCACCATATATTTT.

This clone is a singleton in its sample. The V gene is TRBV28, the J gene TRBJ1-5; 7 bases line up with TRBD1. From germline, CDR1 is MDHEN and CDR2 SYDVKM. There are 16 residues in the CDR3. J was trimmed by 3 bases and V by 5 bases; bases with no gene match: 10. CDR3 DNA: TGTGCCAGCAGTCCCTCAGGGGGAGGAGTCAATCAGCCCCAGCATTTT. Its translation: CASSPSGGGVNQPQHF.

This chain joins TRBV5-4 and TRBJ2-1; TRBD2 is a possible D gene (5 bases). Germline V gene sequence: CDR1 SGHNT, CDR2 YYREEE (reference sequence). V shed 0 bases and J shed 6 bases, with 16 bases lying between them. The CDR3 spans 16 residues. The CDR3 sequence is CASSLAGGSWSNEQFF. The DNA of the CDR3 is TGTGCCAGCAGCTTGGCTGGAGGATCCTGGTCCAATGAGCAGTTCTTC.

The chain uses TRBV4-1 and TRBJ2-7, with 12 bases matching TRBD2. Germline-derived CDR1 and CDR2 are MGHRA and YSYEKL. Germline trimming cut 3 bases from V and 0 bases from J; bases unmatched to any gene: 6. The CDR3 covers 17 residues. Here the CDR3 reads CASSHQTSGRLSYEQYF. DNA for the CDR3: TGCGCCAGCAGCCACCAGACTAGCGGGAGACTCTCCTACGAGCAGTACTTC.

V gene TRBV19 combines with J gene TRBJ2-3; TRBD2 might be the D (6 bases). CDR1 and CDR2 from the germline V gene are LNHDA and SQIVND (reference sequence). The ends were cut back, 5 bases at V and 2 bases at J, with 14 bases in the middle. This CDR3 is 15 amino acids long. The CDR3 nucleotides are TGTGCCAGTAGTCCCGGGACTGGTTACACAGATACGCAGTATTTT. Translating gives CASSPGTGYTDTQYF.

This sequence joins TRBV2 and TRBJ2-7; TRBD2 aligns across 7 bases. In germline, CDR1 is SNHLY, CDR2 FYNNEI. This CDR3 is 16 amino acids long. The V and J ends lost 8 bases and 7 bases, in that order; junction bases with no gene match: 20. The CDR3 DNA reads TGTGCCAGCTATACCGGGACGGGAGGCAGGCGGGGAGAGCAGTACTTC. Its protein product is CASYTGTGGRRGEQYF. The full variable domain, in which reference TRBV2 and TRBJ2-7 provide the parts outside the CDR3, is EPEVTQTPSHQVTQMGQEVILRCVPISNHLYFYWYRQILGQKVEFLVSFYNNEISEKSEIFDDQFSVERPDGSNFTLKIRSTKLEDSAMYFCASYTGTGGRRGEQYFGPGTRLTVT.

The V gene is TRBV28, the J gene TRBJ2-4; 11 positions agree with TRBD2. The CDR3 is 16 amino acids. The germline gives CDR1 MDHEN, CDR2 SYDVKM. V gave up 1 base and J gave up 8 bases; unmatched junction bases: 7. The CDR3 sequence is CASSLYSGRAEDIQYF. Here the CDR3 DNA reads TGTGCCAGCAGTTTATATAGCGGGAGGGCCGAGGACATTCAGTACTTC.

The chain uses TRBV10-3 and TRBJ2-5; weak D call: TRBD1 (6 bases). Trimming left V 8 bases short and J 3 bases short, with 7 bases between. Germline lookup yields CDR1 ENHRY and CDR2 SYGVKD. The CDR3 covers 11 residues. In DNA, the CDR3 is TGTGCCATCCGGACAGAAGAGACCCAGTACTTC. Its protein is CAIRTEETQYF.

The chain carries TRBV5-6 and TRBJ2-2, with 10 bases identical to TRBD1. Germline assignment: CDR1 SGHDT and CDR2 YYEEEE. The CDR3 has 17 amino acids. V lost 2 bases to trimming and J lost 6 bases; unmatched junction nucleotides: 10. The CDR3 nucleotides are TGTGCCAGCAGCTTTTCTGACCGGACAGGGGGTCCCGGGGAGCTGTTTTTT. Protein: CASSFSDRTGGPGELFF.

The chain links TRBV5-1 to TRBJ2-1, with TRBD2 as a possible D gene (6 bases). The CDR3 is made up of 14 amino acids. Trimming left V 1 base short and J 9 bases short, with 14 bases between. Germline lookup yields CDR1 SGHRS and CDR2 YFSETQ. The CDR3 loop is CASSLPGVVGEQFF. As DNA, the CDR3 is TGCGCCAGCAGCTTGCCGGGAGTGGTCGGTGAGCAGTTCTTC.

The chain uses TRBV5-1 and TRBJ2-1; 11 nucleotides line up with TRBD2. The V segment lost 2 bases and the J segment 3 bases; nucleotides outside the gene matches: 7. The CDR3 runs 17 residues. Per the germline V gene, CDR1 is SGHRS and CDR2 is YFSETQ. The CDR3: CASSLTFLAGGYNEQFF. In DNA form, the CDR3 reads TGCGCCAGCAGCTTAACCTTCCTAGCGGGAGGCTACAATGAGCAGTTCTTC.

The genes are TRBV2 and TRBJ2-2; the D gene is possibly TRBD2 (7 bases). Germline CDR1 and CDR2: SNHLY and FYNNEI. The length of the CDR3 is 16 residues. Between the trimmed V and J ends, which lost 7 bases and 5 bases, there was a span of 20 bases. This CDR3 is CASIKRGGARTGELFF. CDR3 DNA: TGTGCCAGCATTAAACGAGGGGGGGCAAGGACCGGGGAGCTGTTTTTT.

In DNA, the CDR3 is TGTGCCAGCAGGGTAAGCGGGAGTCTCTACGAGCAGTACTTC. Its translation is CASRVSGSLYEQYF. This sequence joins TRBV28 and TRBJ2-7; 8 bases line up with TRBD2. The germline V gene encodes CDR1 MDHEN and CDR2 SYDVKM. After removal of 6 bases from V and 3 bases from J, the junction contained 7 bases not matched to a gene. The CDR3 is 14 residues long. The whole variable domain, remainder taken from reference TRBV28 and TRBJ2-7, is DVKVTQSSRYLVKRTGEKVFLECVQDMDHENMFWYRQDPGLGLRLIYFSYDVKMKEKGDIPEGYSVSREKKERFSLILESASTNQTSMYLCASRVSGSLYEQYFGPGTRLTVT.

The rearrangement joins TRBV6-5 to TRBJ2-5, with 10 bases lining up with TRBD2. This CDR3 has 15 residues. Per the germline V gene, CDR1 is MNHEY and CDR2 is SVGAGI. The J segment lost 0 bases and the V segment lost 8 bases, leaving 6 bases of the junction unmatched. The CDR3 DNA sequence: TGTGCCAGCCGTGCTAGCGGGGGAAACCAAGAGACCCAGTACTTC. Translating it yields CASRASGGNQETQYF.

In this sample, this clone turned up once. The chain combines TRBV6-5 with TRBJ2-7, with D perhaps matching TRBD1 (6 bases). The V gene's germline CDR1 is MNHEY and CDR2 SVGAGI. The CDR3 consists of 14 residues. Trimming shortened V by 2 bases and J by 4 bases, and 12 bases separated the two germline ends. The CDR3 here is CASSYGAGDYEQYF. For the CDR3, the DNA is TGTGCCAGCAGTTACGGGGCAGGGGATTACGAGCAGTACTTC.

This clone occurred a few times. V and J are TRBV5-1 and TRBJ2-7, with 7 bases that match TRBD2. Per germline, CDR1 SGHRS and CDR2 YFSETQ. Unmatched junction bases numbered 3, after V lost 3 bases and J lost 3 bases. The CDR3 is 13 residues long. The chain's CDR3 is CASSWEGRYEQYF. CDR3 nucleotides: TGCGCCAGCAGCTGGGAGGGGCGCTACGAGCAGTACTTC.

The CDR3 DNA reads TGCGCCAGCAGCCAAGAGGGGGCATTGAACACTGAAGCTTTCTTT. Its protein is CASSQEGALNTEAFF. This sequence joins TRBV4-1 and TRBJ1-1; the D gene is possibly TRBD1 (6 bases). The CDR3 is made up of 15 amino acids. CDR1 and CDR2 from the germline V gene are MGHRA and YSYEKL. Between the trimmed V and J ends, which lost 0 bases and 0 bases, there was a span of 8 bases.

This clone was detected once. The V and J genes are TRBV4-1 and TRBJ1-2, with D uncertain. Per the germline V gene, CDR1 is MGHRA and CDR2 is YSYEKL. CDR3 size: 13 residues. The V end lost 0 bases, the J end lost 6 bases, and 8 bases lay between the germline ends. The CDR3 DNA follows: TGCGCCAGCAGCCAAGAAAATGGCCATGGCTACACCTTC. It translates to CASSQENGHGYTF.

This clone appeared a single time. The rearrangement uses TRBV30 and TRBJ2-3; no clear D. Trimming removed 1 base from V and 4 bases from J, with 9 bases in between. The CDR3 totals 13 residues. Looked up from germline, CDR1 is GTSNPN and CDR2 is SVGIG (reference sequence). This chain's CDR3 is CAWSARSADTQYF. The CDR3 DNA follows: TGTGCCTGGAGTGCCCGTAGTGCAGATACGCAGTATTTT.

Here the CDR3 reads CAWTGVNTGELFF. CDR3 DNA: TGTGCCTGGACAGGGGTGAACACCGGGGAGCTGTTTTTT. The chain links TRBV30 to TRBJ2-2, with D tentatively TRBD1 (6 bases). Germline assignment: CDR1 GTSNPN and CDR2 SVGIG (reference sequence). V gave up 4 bases and J gave up 1 base, with 7 bases separating them. CDR3 length: 13 residues.